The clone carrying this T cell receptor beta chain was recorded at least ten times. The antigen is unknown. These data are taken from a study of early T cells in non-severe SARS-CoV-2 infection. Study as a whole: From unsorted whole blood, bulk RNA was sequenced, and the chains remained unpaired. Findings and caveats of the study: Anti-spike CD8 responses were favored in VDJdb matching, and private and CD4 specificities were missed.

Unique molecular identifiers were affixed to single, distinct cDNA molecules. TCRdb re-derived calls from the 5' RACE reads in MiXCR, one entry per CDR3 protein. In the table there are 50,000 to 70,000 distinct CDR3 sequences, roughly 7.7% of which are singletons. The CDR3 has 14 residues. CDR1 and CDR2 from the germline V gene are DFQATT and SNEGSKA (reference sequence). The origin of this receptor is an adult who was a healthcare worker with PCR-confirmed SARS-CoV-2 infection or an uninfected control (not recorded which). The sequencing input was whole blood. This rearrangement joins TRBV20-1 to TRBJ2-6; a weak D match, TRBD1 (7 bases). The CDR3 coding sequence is TGCGCGGGACAGCCCCGCTCTGGGGCCAACGTCCTGACTTTC. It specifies CAGQPRSGANVLTF.